This T cell receptor (beta chain) derives from a study of T cells in Graves' hyperthyroidism and ophthalmopathy. The CDR3 is made up of 16 amino acids. In germline, CDR1 is SGHRS, CDR2 YFSETQ. Points on this clonotype: Germline and junction disagree at one end, which may indicate a read error.

Hyperthyroidism of Graves' type that showed no ophthalmopathy progression within 18 months was stable. Used for diagnoses were clinical symptoms, serum thyroxine and TRAb, thyroid ultrasound and orbital computed tomography. The CDR3 regions of TCR beta were amplified from RNA transcripts. A first-round RT-PCR of the TCR CDR3 used the HTBI primer set. Each CDR3 protein is one row after TCRdb ran MiXCR on the multiplex PCR reads. The sample has around 450,000 distinct CDR3 sequences; less than 20% are singletons. Material for sequencing was blood. The chain couples TRBV5-1 to TRBJ2-2, with TRBD1 matching 10 bases. The origin of this receptor is a woman aged 18-35 years with Graves' hyperthyroidism. CDR3 sequence reads: CASSHKDRGNTEELFF. CDR3 bases: TGCGCCAGCAGCCACAAGGACAGGGGGAACACCGAGGAGCTGTTTTTT.